This entry lists 31 T cell receptor beta chains sequenced from one sample in a study of cytomegalovirus exposure and HLA in healthy donors. Clones were sequenced by immunoSEQ multiplex PCR, and TCRdb holds only the in-frame ones, with some missing. This table has about 150,000 clones, about 88% appearing once. Sequencing was done on a sample of PBMCs. Receptors were obtained from a woman in her late teens or twenties in good health and CMV-seropositive.

The chain uses TRBV7-9 and TRBJ2-7; D is perhaps TRBD2 (6 bases). Germline V gene lookup returns CDR1 SEHNR and CDR2 FQNEAQ (reference sequence). Between the trimmed V and J ends, which lost 7 bases and 6 bases, there was a span of 16 bases. The CDR3 sequence is 13 residues long. The CDR3 sequence is CASNLGTGGEQYF. CDR3 nucleotide sequence: TGTGCCAGCAACCTCGGGACTGGCGGCGAGCAGTACTTC. Full variable domain (rest looked up from reference TRBV7-9 and TRBJ2-7): DTGVSQNPRHKITKRGQNVTFRCDPISEHNRLYWYRQTLGQGPEFLTYFQNEAQLEKSRLLSDRFSAERPKGSFSTLEIQRTEQGDSAMYLCASNLGTGGEQYFGPGTRLTVT.

The genes are TRBV9 and TRBJ2-2; D may be TRBD2 (5 bases). CDR1 and CDR2 from the germline V gene are SGDLS and YYNGEE. The V end lost 4 bases, the J end lost 6 bases, and 10 bases lay between the germline ends. CDR3 length equals 13 residues. CDR3 nucleotide sequence: TGTGCCAGCAGCATCGCGGAGGCCGGGGAGCTGTTTTTT. Translated: CASSIAEAGELFF.

This chain connects TRBV10-2 to TRBJ1-5; a weak D match, TRBD1 (5 bases). V was cut by 3 bases and J by 1 base, with 7 bases left in between. Germline V gene lookup returns CDR1 WSHSY and CDR2 SAAADI. This CDR3 has 14 residues. In nucleotides, the CDR3 is TGCGCCAGCAGTGACGGGGGGAGCAATCAGCCCCAGCATTTT. This sequence encodes CASSDGGSNQPQHF.

The chain joins TRBV7-2 to TRBJ2-7, with TRBD2 matching 10 bases. The V segment lost 1 base and the J segment 4 bases; nucleotides outside the gene matches: 7. Germline values: CDR1 SGHTA, CDR2 FQGNSA. The CDR3 totals 16 residues. Here the CDR3 DNA reads TGTGCCAGCAGCTTAGTAGCTAGCGGGAGTTTTTACGAGCAGTACTTC. This gives the protein CASSLVASGSFYEQYF.

V usage is TRBV25-1 and J usage is TRBJ2-3, with TRBD2 as a possible D gene (6 bases). The CDR3 runs to 16 residues. CDR1 and CDR2 (germline): MGHDK, SYGVNS. The germline V and J ends were trimmed by 0 bases and 2 bases, with 12 bases remaining between them. The DNA of the CDR3 is TGTGCCAGCAGTGAATATGTGGGAGGCTCCACAGATACGCAGTATTTT. This translates into CASSEYVGGSTDTQYF.

The chain has TRBV7-8 and TRBJ2-7, with 12 nucleotides matching TRBD2. The CDR3 is made up of 14 amino acids. CDR1 and CDR2 (germline): SGHVS, FQNEAQ. Losses at the gene ends were 4 bases for V and 5 bases for J; bases not matched to a gene: 3. CDR3 sequence reads: CASSSSGRAHEQYF. The CDR3, as DNA: TGTGCCAGCAGCTCTAGCGGGAGGGCCCACGAGCAGTACTTC.

There are a few counts of this clone. This chain connects TRBV12-5 to TRBJ1-4, with 9 bases matching TRBD1. J lost 7 bases, V lost 4 bases, and 4 bases had no gene match. Per germline, CDR1 LGHNT and CDR2 FRNRAP. The CDR3 loop spans 14 amino acids. Written as DNA, the CDR3 is TGTGCTAGTGGTTCCGGGACAGGGCTTGAAAAACTGTTTTTT. Translated: CASGSGTGLEKLFF. The whole variable domain, filled in from reference TRBV12-5 and TRBJ1-4, reads DARVTQTPRHKVTEMGQEVTMRCQPILGHNTVFWYRQTMMQGLELLAYFRNRAPLDDSGMPKDRFSAEMPDATLATLKIQPSEPRDSAVYFCASGSGTGLEKLFFGSGTQLSVL.

The V and J genes are TRBV30 and TRBJ2-5, with D maybe TRBD1 (5 bases). The ends were cut back, 5 bases at V and 2 bases at J, with 12 bases in the middle. This CDR3 comprises 13 residues. CDR1 GTSNPN and CDR2 SVGIG come from the germline V gene (reference sequence). CDR3 region: CAWATGLQETQYF. CDR3 DNA sequence: TGTGCCTGGGCCACAGGTTTGCAAGAGACCCAGTACTTC.

The chain is built from TRBV2 and TRBJ2-1, with 11 bases matching TRBD2. The germline V gene encodes CDR1 SNHLY and CDR2 FYNNEI. With V trimmed by 8 bases and J by 4 bases, 4 bases remained unmatched. CDR3 length: 14 amino acids. The chain's CDR3 is CASRGTSGYNEQFF. CDR3 DNA: TGTGCCAGCCGGGGGACTAGCGGATACAATGAGCAGTTCTTC.

Concerning this clone itself: The DNA is omitted, as the CDR3 cannot be located on it reliably, and the CDR3 follows TCRdb's listing. CDR3 amino acids: CASSKRVGRGTDTQYF. The gene calls are TRBV21-1 and TRBJ2-3; the D segment call TRBD1 is taken from the table without a DNA check. TRBV21-1 is a pseudogene. The CDR3 comprises 16 residues, both ends counted.

The chain combines TRBV5-1 with TRBJ2-5, with 7 nucleotides matching TRBD1. V shed 4 bases, J shed 4 bases, and the junction held 7 bases outside the gene matches. From germline, CDR1 is SGHRS and CDR2 YFSETQ. The CDR3 has 14 amino acids. CDR3 loop: CASSLGPGGETQYF. CDR3 DNA: TGCGCCAGCAGCCTAGGACCAGGGGGAGAGACCCAGTACTTC.

The CDR3 nucleotides are TGTGCCAGCTCACCAAATGTAGCGGGAGGCTGGAGGGAGACCCAGTACTTC. Its protein product is CASSPNVAGGWRETQYF. The chain employs TRBV18 and TRBJ2-5; 10 bases fit TRBD2. From germline, CDR1 is KGHSH and CDR2 LQKENI. The CDR3 has 17 residues. The trim removed 2 bases at V and 5 bases at J, leaving 11 bases unmatched.

The V gene is TRBV6-5, the J gene TRBJ2-7; 13 nucleotides match TRBD2. Germline CDR1 is MNHEY and CDR2 is SVGAGI. J lost 6 bases, V lost 6 bases, and 5 bases had no gene match. This CDR3 region has 14 residues. The DNA for the CDR3 is TGTGCCAGCAGCCGCGGACTAGCGGGAGTCGAGCAGTACTTC. Translation gives CASSRGLAGVEQYF.

This clone has a single count. The genes are TRBV4-3 and TRBJ2-7; 10 positions match TRBD1. Trimming at V came to 3 bases and at J to 2 bases, leaving 7 bases not matched to a gene. CDR1 is LGHNA, CDR2 YSLEER, per germline. The CDR3 length is 16 residues. DNA for the CDR3: TGCGCCAGCAGCCACACTGGACAGGGGGGAACCTACGAGCAGTACTTC. Its protein is CASSHTGQGGTYEQYF.

The CDR3 DNA follows: TGTGCCAGCAGCTTAGCCTCCAGCGGGGAGCAGTACTTC. It is translated as CASSLASSGEQYF. V and J are TRBV11-2 and TRBJ2-7; a possible D gene is TRBD2 (6 bases). The CDR3 loop spans 13 amino acids. Germline CDR1 and CDR2: SGHAT and FQNNGV. V shed 1 base and J shed 7 bases, with 11 bases lying between them. Full variable domain (remainder filled in from reference TRBV11-2 and TRBJ2-7): EAGVAQSPRYKIIEKRQSVAFWCNPISGHATLYWYQQILGQGPKLLIQFQNNGVVDDSQLPKDRFSAERLKGVDSTLKIQPAKLEDSAVYLCASSLASSGEQYFGPGTRLTVT.

The rearrangement joins TRBV11-3 to TRBJ2-7; 11 nucleotides match TRBD2. Trimming removed 0 bases from V and 2 bases from J; junction bases left unmatched: 6. Germline lookup yields CDR1 SGHNT and CDR2 YENEEA. This CDR3 has 17 residues. The CDR3: CASSLDRGLAATYEQYF. CDR3 DNA: TGTGCCAGCAGCTTAGATAGGGGACTAGCGGCCACCTACGAGCAGTACTTC. Combining the CDR3 with reference TRBV11-3 and TRBJ2-7 gives the whole variable domain EAGVVQSPRYKIIEKKQPVAFWCNPISGHNTLYWYLQNLGQGPELLIRYENEEAVDDSQLPKDRFSAERLKGVDSTLKIQPAELGDSAVYLCASSLDRGLAATYEQYFGPGTRLTVT.

This clone appeared a single time. At the DNA level, this CDR3 is encoded by other sequences in the same sample as well. The chain links TRBV29-1 to TRBJ2-7; perhaps TRBD2 as D (6 bases). This CDR3 is 14 amino acids long. Germline-derived CDR1 and CDR2 are SQVTM and ANQGSEA. V was pared by 7 bases and J by 3 bases, with 19 bases between. CDR3 DNA: TGCAGCGCCAAGACCGGGGGTGGGGGCTACGAGCAGTACTTC. Amino acid sequence: CSAKTGGGGYEQYF.

This chain connects TRBV7-2 to TRBJ2-1, with 11 bases aligning to TRBD1. The CDR3 runs 15 residues. The junction had 12 bases not matched to a gene; V was cut back by 5 bases and J by 12 bases. The V gene's germline CDR1 is SGHTA and CDR2 FQGNSA. CDR3 DNA sequence: TGTGCCAGCAGCGCTGGACAGGGGGCCACGAAGTTGCAGTTCTTC. This encodes CASSAGQGATKLQFF.

This chain joins TRBV25-1 and TRBJ1-2; 8 positions match TRBD1. Germline assignment: CDR1 MGHDK and CDR2 SYGVNS. With V trimmed by 4 bases and J by 5 bases, 6 bases remained unmatched. CDR3 length: 14 amino acids. The CDR3 nucleotides read TGTGCCAGCAGTGGGACAGGGAGTCATTATGGCTACACCTTC. Translating it yields CASSGTGSHYGYTF.

The chain combines TRBV10-3 with TRBJ2-5; D remains unclear. V was trimmed by 4 bases and J by 4 bases, leaving 4 bases between them. CDR3 size: 11 residues. Germline V gene data show CDR1 as ENHRY and CDR2 as SYGVKD. The CDR3 DNA reads as TGTGCCATCAGTGTAGTAGAGACCCAGTACTTC. This translates into CAISVVETQYF.

The V gene is TRBV5-1, the J gene TRBJ2-1, with unresolved D. Trimming removed 0 bases at V and 8 bases at J, with 9 bases between. The V gene's germline CDR1 is SGHRS and CDR2 YFSETQ. The CDR3 covers 13 residues. CDR3 nucleotides: TGCGCCAGCAGCTTGGGATTCCAGGATGAGCAGTTCTTC. It yields the protein CASSLGFQDEQFF. The entire variable domain, with the rest obtained from reference TRBV5-1 and TRBJ2-1, is as follows: KAGVTQTPRYLIKTRGQQVTLSCSPISGHRSVSWYQQTPGQGLQFLFEYFSETQRNKGNFPGRFSGRQFSNSRSEMNVSTLELGDSALYLCASSLGFQDEQFFGPGTRLTVL.

This chain links TRBV28 with TRBJ1-5; D gene unclear. V was cut by 3 bases and J by 7 bases, with 7 bases left in between. The CDR3 covers 12 residues. Per the germline V gene, CDR1 is MDHEN and CDR2 is SYDVKM. This CDR3 is CASSLEHQPQHF. The DNA of the CDR3 is TGTGCCAGCAGTTTGGAGCACCAGCCCCAGCATTTT.

The chain recombines TRBV2 with TRBJ1-1; D gene uncertain. This CDR3 has 14 amino acids. V lost 7 bases and J lost 3, with 15 bases in between. Per the germline V gene, CDR1 is SNHLY and CDR2 is FYNNEI. CDR3 loop: CASTWESGHTEAFF. The CDR3 DNA reads TGTGCCAGCACGTGGGAGTCGGGTCACACTGAAGCTTTCTTT.

The V gene is TRBV6-6, the J gene TRBJ1-4, with 7 bases that match TRBD1. The CDR3 spans 13 residues. Germline V CDR1 and CDR2: MNHNY, SVGAGI (reference sequence). Germline trimming cut 2 bases from V and 6 bases from J; bases unmatched to any gene: 0. The CDR3 region has the DNA TGTGCCAGCAGTTACGACAGGGATGAAAAACTGTTTTTT. Translating it yields CASSYDRDEKLFF.

The chain is built from TRBV11-3 and TRBJ2-1; 9 nucleotides match TRBD1. Germline V gene sequence: CDR1 SGHNT, CDR2 YENEEA. The CDR3 runs 15 residues. Germline trimming cut 5 bases from V and 4 bases from J; bases unmatched to any gene: 6. The CDR3 here is CASSPGTGSYNEQFF. Here the CDR3 DNA reads TGTGCCAGCAGCCCCGGGACAGGGTCATACAATGAGCAGTTCTTC.

This sequence joins TRBV19 and TRBJ2-1, with D unclear. The CDR3 is 15 amino acids. Per germline, CDR1 LNHDA and CDR2 SQIVND (reference sequence). Trimming cost V 3 bases and J 2 bases, with 11 bases left between them. The CDR3 sequence is CASSMTESPYNEQFF. The CDR3 nucleotides are TGTGCCAGTAGTATGACGGAGTCCCCCTACAATGAGCAGTTCTTC.

In DNA, the CDR3 is TGTGCCAGCAGCTTAACCCTAGCGGGAGTCAACACCGGGGAGCTGTTTTTT. Translated: CASSLTLAGVNTGELFF. V gene TRBV7-3 combines with J gene TRBJ2-2, with TRBD2 identical over 10 bases. The ends lost 0 bases at V and 2 bases at J; junction bases unmatched: 3. Germline CDR1 is SGHTA and CDR2 is FQGTGA. This CDR3 contains 17 residues.

J is TRBJ2-3 and V is TRBV7-2; tentative D call: TRBD2 (5 bases). The germline V and J ends were trimmed by 0 bases and 2 bases, with 9 bases remaining between them. Germline CDR1 and CDR2: SGHTA and FQGNSA. This CDR3 contains 15 residues. As DNA, the CDR3 is TGTGCCAGCAGCTTAGCGCTCGGGATCACAGATACGCAGTATTTT. It is translated as CASSLALGITDTQYF.

V gene TRBV6-4 combines with J gene TRBJ1-2; perhaps TRBD1 as D (6 bases). Looked up from germline, CDR1 is MRHNA and CDR2 is SNTAGT. The length of the CDR3 is 13 residues. V lost 4 bases to trimming and J lost 8 bases, with 14 bases between them. Here the CDR3 DNA reads TGTGCCAGCAGTGTTTCAGGGGCTGGAGGCTACACCTTC. It is translated as CASSVSGAGGYTF.

This chain uses TRBV6-5 with TRBJ1-5; a weak D match, TRBD1 (6 bases). V was shortened by 5 bases and J by 8 bases, with 19 bases between the two germline ends. Germline CDR1 reads MNHEY; CDR2 reads SVGAGI. The CDR3 is 15 amino acids. The CDR3 bases are TGTGCCAGCAGTACGACAGGTACTGAAAGGGAGCCCCAGCATTTT. It codes for CASSTTGTEREPQHF.

The chain employs TRBV11-1 and TRBJ2-7, with 9 nucleotides matching TRBD1. Trimming took 2 bases from V and 2 from J; bases not matched to a gene: 4. From germline, CDR1 is SGHAT and CDR2 FQDESV (reference sequence). CDR3 length: 15 residues. As DNA, the CDR3 is TGTGCCAGCAGCTTAAGAGGGACAGGGACCTACGAGCAGTACTTC. Translation: CASSLRGTGTYEQYF.